This T cell receptor (beta chain) was sequenced in a study of T cells in Graves' hyperthyroidism and ophthalmopathy. The CDR3 sequence is 14 residues long. V was clipped by 5 bases and J by 3 bases, with 10 bases between them. In germline, CDR1 is SNHLY, CDR2 FYNNEI. The study based diagnoses on clinical symptoms, serum thyroxine and TRAb, thyroid ultrasound and orbital computed tomography. On this clonotype itself: Its antigen is currently unknown.

Study results and limitations: Median prediction lead before ophthalmopathy onset was 6.5 months with the model.

TCR beta CDR3 region amplification was performed from RNA transcripts. Initially, a first-round RT-PCR of the TCR CDR3 employed the HTBI primer set. TCRdb reprocessed the multiplex PCR reads with MiXCR, giving one entry per CDR3 protein. Among 250,000 to 300,000 distinct CDR3 sequences listed, approximately 14% were seen once. This chain links TRBV2 with TRBJ2-2, with TRBD2 as a possible D gene (6 bases). The sequence was collected from a woman aged 35 to 49 with Graves' hyperthyroidism that later progressed to Graves' ophthalmopathy. Sequenced: blood. DNA for the CDR3: TGTGCCAGCAGTACGGGGGACTACACCGGGGAGCTGTTTTTT. This translates into CASSTGDYTGELFF.